This T cell receptor beta chain was sequenced during a study of blood T cell repertoires in COVID-19. Overall study context: Sample material is recorded as cDNA or gDNA derived from T cells, B-cell-depleted T cells, or PBMCs.

This clone has only a few counts. The CDR3 extends over 19 amino acids. The ends lost 3 bases at V and 0 bases at J; junction bases unmatched: 14. Per germline, CDR1 LGHNA and CDR2 YSLEER. Source study methods: Reference gene primers were amplified, and this amplification served to estimate nucleated cell counts. TCRdb's table, derived via immunoSEQ multiplex PCR, lists solely in-frame clones and lacks some. V and J calls and clone size are as listed in that table; D and trimming were resolved from the DNA. The sample records fewer than 65,000 clones, less than 85% being singletons. This TCR was recovered from a human donor in a cohort sampled during active COVID-19. The chain couples TRBV4-3 to TRBJ1-2, with TRBD1 matching over 9 bases. Sequenced material: peripheral blood. The CDR3 bases are TGCGCCAGCAGCCATCAACACCGGGACAGGGCTTCATCTAACTATGGCTACACCTTC. It is translated as CASSHQHRDRASSNYGYTF.